This T cell receptor beta chain was sequenced in a study of early T cells in non-severe SARS-CoV-2 infection (dated by TCRdb to the early 2020s). Study-level background: Because TCR sequencing was done on bulk RNA from unsorted whole blood, the alpha and beta chains could not be paired. The full study reports these points: Matching against VDJdb was skewed toward anti-spike CD8 responses, likely underestimated virus-specific expansions, and missed private and CD4 specificities.

Spanning cysteine to phenylalanine, the CDR3 consists of 14 amino acids. Only the CDR3 DNA stays, 42 bases, in frame from base 1. The junction shows trimming of 5 bases on V and 0 bases on J, plus 7 bases between the germline ends. Reading the germline V gene (reference sequence) gives CDR1 LNHDA and CDR2 SQIVND. The study was a case-control design nested within a healthcare worker cohort in London, UK, with weekly nasopharyngeal swab PCR tests and blood sampling. Healthcare workers were recruited between 23 and 31 March 2020, during the week of the UK lockdown, and were followed weekly for up to about 16 weeks. For this clonotype: The antigen it binds to is not known. Base qualities are not provided; no much larger clone lies one nucleotide away.

Library creation used 5' RACE. This sample was sequenced with a NextSeq 500. Unique molecular identifiers were attached to individual cDNA molecules in the TCR library protocol so that sequencing error and PCR bias could be corrected. Both TCR alpha and beta chains were sequenced, and tight co-correlation was observed between alpha and beta sequence abundances in each sample. In the original analysis: Decombinator V4 was used to annotate the V gene, J gene and CDR3 of the TCR sequences. Expanded TCRs were defined as changing significantly between any two time points under a Poisson model with p below 0.0001. TCR abundances were normalised to the total number of TCRs sequenced per sample and were expressed as counts per million. MAIT TCRs were defined by TRAV1-2 paired with TRAJ12, TRAJ20 or TRAJ33, and iNKT TCRs by TRAV10 paired with TRAJ18. VDJdb, accessed on 1 November 2021, was searched for TCRs annotated for CMV, EBV and SARS-CoV-2, and TCRs annotated for more than one antigen were excluded. TCRdb itself trimmed the public reads at Q25 with fastp, ran MiXCR and retained productive beta chains. Here each entry gathers all rows of one CDR3 protein and keeps the most common genes and DNA. The V and J calls were determined by TCRdb, not by the authors. This sample comprises tens of thousands of distinct CDR3 sequences, over 5% of them detected only once. The top ten clonotypes cover around 12% of the sample.

The clonotype originates from an adult who was a healthcare worker with PCR-confirmed SARS-CoV-2 infection or an uninfected control (not recorded which). The V gene is TRBV19 and the J gene is TRBJ1-4; a confident D gene designation cannot be given. Sequenced material: whole blood. The CDR3 here reads CASSSSTTNEKLFF. The sequenced DNA is TGTGCCAGTAGTTCATCCACAACTAATGAAAAACTGTTTTTT.